This TCR beta chain was obtained from a study of cytomegalovirus exposure and HLA in healthy donors. The germline gives CDR1 MNHEY, CDR2 SVGAGI. V lost 2 bases and J lost 4; bases outside the gene matches: 7. The CDR3 covers 15 residues. The study ran its PCR with 60 Vbeta and 13 Jbeta primers. The protocol was immunoSEQ multiplex PCR, while the TCRdb copy is restricted to in-frame clones and leaves out a portion. The table records about 110,000 clones, approximately 80% of them present only once. This receptor was identified in a man aged 50 or older in good health and CMV-seronegative. The sample consisted of PBMCs. The V and J genes are TRBV6-5 and TRBJ1-2; 7 bases are shared with TRBD1. The CDR3 sequence: CASSYRQGVGYGYTF. For the CDR3, the DNA is TGTGCCAGCAGTTACAGACAGGGAGTGGGCTATGGCTACACCTTC.